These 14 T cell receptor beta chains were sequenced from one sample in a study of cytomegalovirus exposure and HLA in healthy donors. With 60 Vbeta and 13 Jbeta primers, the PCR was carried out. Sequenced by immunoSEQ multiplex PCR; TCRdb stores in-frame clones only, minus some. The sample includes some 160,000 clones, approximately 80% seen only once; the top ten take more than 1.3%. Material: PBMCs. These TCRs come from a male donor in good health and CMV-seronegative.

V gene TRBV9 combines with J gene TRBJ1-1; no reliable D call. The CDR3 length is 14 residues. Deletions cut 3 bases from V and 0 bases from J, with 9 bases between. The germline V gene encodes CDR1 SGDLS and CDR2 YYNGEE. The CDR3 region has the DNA TGTGCCAGCAGCGCCCTCACAGTGAACACTGAAGCTTTCTTT. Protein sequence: CASSALTVNTEAFF. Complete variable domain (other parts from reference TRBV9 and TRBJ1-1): DSGVTQTPKHLITATGQRVTLRCSPRSGDLSVYWYQQSLDQGLQFLIQYYNGEERAKGNILERFSAQQFPDLHSELNLSSLELGDSALYFCASSALTVNTEAFFGQGTRLTVV.

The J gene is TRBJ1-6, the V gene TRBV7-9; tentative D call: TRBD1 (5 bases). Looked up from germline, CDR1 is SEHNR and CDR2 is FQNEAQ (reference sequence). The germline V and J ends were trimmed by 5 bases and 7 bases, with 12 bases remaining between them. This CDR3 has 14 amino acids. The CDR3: CASSLPGGNSPLHF. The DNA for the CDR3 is TGTGCCAGCAGCCTCCCGGGGGGAAATTCACCCCTCCACTTT.

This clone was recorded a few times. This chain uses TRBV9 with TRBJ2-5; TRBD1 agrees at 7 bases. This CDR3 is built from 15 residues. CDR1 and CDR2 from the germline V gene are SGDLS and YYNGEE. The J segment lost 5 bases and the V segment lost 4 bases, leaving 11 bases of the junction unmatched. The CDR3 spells CASSPSGGGLETQYF. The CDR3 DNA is TGTGCCAGCAGCCCTTCAGGGGGTGGGTTGGAGACCCAGTACTTC.

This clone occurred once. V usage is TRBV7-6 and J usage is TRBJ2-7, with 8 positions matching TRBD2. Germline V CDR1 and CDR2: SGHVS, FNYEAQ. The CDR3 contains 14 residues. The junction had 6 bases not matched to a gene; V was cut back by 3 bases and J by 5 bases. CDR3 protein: CASSFGTSVHEQYF. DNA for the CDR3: TGTGCCAGCAGCTTCGGGACTAGTGTCCACGAGCAGTACTTC. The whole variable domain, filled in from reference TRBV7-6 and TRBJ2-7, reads GAGVSQSPRYKVTKRGQDVALRCDPISGHVSLYWYRQALGQGPEFLTYFNYEAQQDKSGLPNDRFSAERPEGSISTLTIQRTEQRDSAMYRCASSFGTSVHEQYFGPGTRLTVT.

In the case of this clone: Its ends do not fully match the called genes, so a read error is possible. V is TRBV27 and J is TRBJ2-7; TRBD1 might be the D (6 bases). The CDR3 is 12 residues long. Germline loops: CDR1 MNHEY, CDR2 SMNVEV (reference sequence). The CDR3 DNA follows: TGTGCCAGCAGAAGCGGACAGTACGAGCGGTACTTC. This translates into CASRSGQYERYF.

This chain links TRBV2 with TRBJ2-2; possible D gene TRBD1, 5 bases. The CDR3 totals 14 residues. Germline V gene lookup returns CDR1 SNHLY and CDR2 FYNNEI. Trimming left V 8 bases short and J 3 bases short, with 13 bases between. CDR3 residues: CASGQGYDTGELFF. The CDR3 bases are TGTGCCAGCGGGCAGGGATACGACACCGGGGAGCTGTTTTTT.

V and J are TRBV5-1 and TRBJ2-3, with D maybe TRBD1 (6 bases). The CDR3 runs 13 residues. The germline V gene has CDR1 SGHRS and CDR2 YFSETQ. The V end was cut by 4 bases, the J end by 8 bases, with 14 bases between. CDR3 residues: CASSLSTRGTQYF. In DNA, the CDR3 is TGCGCCAGCAGCCTGTCGACCAGGGGTACGCAGTATTTT.

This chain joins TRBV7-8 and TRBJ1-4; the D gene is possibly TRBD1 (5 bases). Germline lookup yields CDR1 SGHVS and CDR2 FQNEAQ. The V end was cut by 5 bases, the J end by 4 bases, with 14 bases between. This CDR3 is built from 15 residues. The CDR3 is CASSQPTANNEKLFF. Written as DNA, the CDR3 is TGTGCCAGCAGCCAGCCGACAGCTAATAATGAAAAACTGTTTTTT. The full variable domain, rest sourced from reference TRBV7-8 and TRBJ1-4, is GAGVSQSPRYKVAKRGQDVALRCDPISGHVSLFWYQQALGQGPEFLTYFQNEAQLDKSGLPSDRFFAERPEGSVSTLKIQRTQQEDSAVYLCASSQPTANNEKLFFGSGTQLSVL.

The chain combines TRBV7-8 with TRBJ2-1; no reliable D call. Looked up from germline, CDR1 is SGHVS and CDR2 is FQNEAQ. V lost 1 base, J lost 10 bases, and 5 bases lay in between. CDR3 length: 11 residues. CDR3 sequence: CASSLVEEQFF. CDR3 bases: TGTGCCAGCAGCTTAGTAGAGGAGCAGTTCTTC.

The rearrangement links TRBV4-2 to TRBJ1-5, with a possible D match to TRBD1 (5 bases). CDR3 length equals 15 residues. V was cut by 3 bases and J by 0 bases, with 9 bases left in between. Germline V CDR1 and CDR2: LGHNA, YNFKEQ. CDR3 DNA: TGTGCCAGCAGCCAGGAACAGGATAGCAATCAGCCCCAGCATTTT. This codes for CASSQEQDSNQPQHF.

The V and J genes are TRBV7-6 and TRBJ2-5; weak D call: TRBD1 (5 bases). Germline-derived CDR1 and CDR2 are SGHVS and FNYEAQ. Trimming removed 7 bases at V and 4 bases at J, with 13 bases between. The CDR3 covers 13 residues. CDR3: CASIEGAGETQYF. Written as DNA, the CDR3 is TGTGCCAGCATTGAAGGGGCAGGAGAGACCCAGTACTTC.

CDR3 in amino acids: CASSEKLAGGETQYF. The DNA for the CDR3 is TGTGCCAGCAGCGAAAAACTAGCGGGAGGGGAGACCCAGTACTTC. The rearrangement uses TRBV5-4 and TRBJ2-5; TRBD2 aligns across 13 bases. This CDR3 has 15 residues. CDR1 and CDR2 (germline): SGHNT, YYREEE (reference sequence). Losses at the gene ends were 4 bases for V and 5 bases for J; bases not matched to a gene: 5.

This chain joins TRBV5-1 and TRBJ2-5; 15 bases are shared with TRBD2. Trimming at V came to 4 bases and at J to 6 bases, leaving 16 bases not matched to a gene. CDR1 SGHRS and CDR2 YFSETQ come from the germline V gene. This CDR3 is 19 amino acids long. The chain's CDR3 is CASSPGRTSGRAVSKTQYF. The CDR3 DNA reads TGCGCCAGCAGCCCCGGTCGGACTAGCGGGAGGGCCGTTTCGAAGACCCAGTACTTC.

The CDR3 is CASSIGLAGGSSYNEQFF. The DNA of the CDR3 is TGTGCCAGTAGTATAGGACTAGCGGGGGGCAGCTCCTACAATGAGCAGTTCTTC. The chain links TRBV19 to TRBJ2-1, with 13 bases aligning to TRBD2. This CDR3 spans 18 amino acids. J was trimmed by 0 bases and V by 1 base; bases with no gene match: 3. Looked up from germline, CDR1 is LNHDA and CDR2 is SQIVND (reference sequence).